This T cell receptor beta chain derives from a study of cytomegalovirus exposure and HLA in healthy donors. The CDR3 extends over 13 amino acids. V was cut by 1 base and J by 4 bases, with 4 bases left in between. CDR1 and CDR2 (germline): SEHNR, FQNEAQ (reference sequence). Broader study findings: In a later analysis, several top co-occurrence clusters appeared linked to parvovirus B19, influenza, CMV and Epstein-Barr virus.

60 Vbeta and 13 Jbeta primers were used in PCR. TCRdb's table, derived via immunoSEQ multiplex PCR, lists solely in-frame clones and lacks some. The sample lists 150,000 or so clones, 75% to 80% occurring once. Concerning this clone: The antigen remains unidentified. This sample also contains other DNA sequences that code for the same CDR3.

The sequence was obtained from a man in his forties or fifties in good health and CMV-seropositive. V usage is TRBV7-9 and J usage is TRBJ2-2; D is undetermined. The source material was PBMCs. The CDR3 loop reads CASSLVSTGELFF. Written as DNA, the CDR3 is TGTGCCAGCAGCTTAGTATCCACCGGGGAGCTGTTTTTT. The variable domain in full, with the rest retrieved from reference TRBV7-9 and TRBJ2-2, is DTGVSQNPRHKITKRGQNVTFRCDPISEHNRLYWYRQTLGQGPEFLTYFQNEAQLEKSRLLSDRFSAERPKGSFSTLEIQRTEQGDSAMYLCASSLVSTGELFFGEGSRLTVL.